This T cell receptor (beta chain) was documented in a study of lymphopenia after photon versus proton radiotherapy. The repertoire was sequenced with immunoSEQ multiplex PCR; TCRdb's copy has only in-frame clones and lacks some. The table has 53,000 or so clones, over 70% seen once. The length of the CDR3 is 13 residues. V was pared by 7 bases and J by 7 bases, with 14 bases between. The germline V gene encodes CDR1 SNHLY and CDR2 FYNNEI. About this clone: The antigen remains unidentified.

Study-wide results and limits: After the lymphocyte nadir, photon-treated repertoires showed oligoclonal expansion, especially of CD8+ Temra cells. Authors raise, but do not show, better survival with proton therapy.

The input for sequencing was peripheral blood, taken from a patient treated with photon-based radiotherapy. This sequence was found in a man in his fifties with gastric cancer. This chain joins TRBV2 and TRBJ2-1; possible D gene TRBD2, 5 bases. This CDR3 is CASTSHMGNEQFF. CDR3 DNA: TGTGCCAGCACTAGCCACATGGGGAATGAGCAGTTCTTC.